The 5 T cell receptor beta chains given below trace back to one sample, sequenced in a study of blood T cell repertoires in COVID-19. Clones were sequenced by immunoSEQ multiplex PCR, and TCRdb holds only the in-frame ones, with some missing. The sample consists of around 200,000 clones, under 90% of them appearing once. Sequencing used peripheral blood. These TCRs come from a man aged 25-40 years with active or convalescent COVID-19.

The chain is built from TRBV29-1 and TRBJ2-1, with 13 bases that match TRBD2. Germline CDR1 is SQVTM and CDR2 is ANQGSEA. J gave up 7 bases and V 4 bases, and 13 bases lay outside the gene matches. CDR3 length equals 17 residues. The CDR3 spells CSVVTSGRFLFENEQFF. For the CDR3, the DNA is TGCAGCGTTGTGACTAGCGGGAGGTTTCTATTCGAAAATGAGCAGTTCTTC.

The rearrangement uses TRBV7-9 and TRBJ1-2; TRBD1 might be the D (5 bases). Per the germline V gene, CDR1 is SEHNR and CDR2 is FQNEAQ (reference sequence). CDR3 size: 14 residues. V was trimmed by 6 bases and J by 5 bases, leaving 16 bases between them. The CDR3 DNA reads as TGTGCCAGCAGTTCGGTAGGGGCGGATTATGGCTACACCTTC. This codes for CASSSVGADYGYTF.

This chain connects TRBV5-6 to TRBJ2-1; 8 nucleotides line up with TRBD2. The V gene end was trimmed by 5 bases and the J gene end by 2 bases; junction bases not matched to a gene: 9. CDR3 size: 16 residues. Germline CDR1 reads SGHDT; CDR2 reads YYEEEE. This CDR3 reads CASSRGGGRPYNEQFF. The DNA of the CDR3 is TGTGCCAGCAGTCGGGGGGGCGGGAGACCCTACAATGAGCAGTTCTTC.

The CDR3 reads CASSLRGFNTEAFF. As DNA, the CDR3 is TGTGCCAGCAGTTTGAGGGGGTTTAACACTGAAGCTTTCTTT. The chain carries TRBV6-5 and TRBJ1-1; a weak D match, TRBD1 (6 bases). V was cut by 4 bases and J by 2 bases, with 11 bases left in between. Germline V CDR1 and CDR2: MNHEY, SVGAGI. This CDR3 has 14 amino acids.

This chain links TRBV19 with TRBJ1-5; no reliable D call. CDR1 is LNHDA, CDR2 SQIVND, per germline (reference sequence). V lost 4 bases and J 4 bases, leaving 11 bases between the germline ends. CDR3 length equals 14 residues. This chain's CDR3 is CASSTQGSNQPQHF. CDR3 bases: TGTGCCAGTAGTACACAAGGGAGTAATCAGCCCCAGCATTTT.